The entry below describes one T cell receptor beta chain. The antigen is not known. This CDR3 region has 16 residues. CDR1 and CDR2 (germline): SGHVS, FQNEAQ. Trimming took off 1 base at V and 0 bases at J, with 12 bases between the two ends. The record originates from a study of T cell responses to AZD1222 COVID-19 vaccine. Turning to the study itself: Second-dose intervals near 4 or 12 weeks were combined.

This table comes from immunoSEQ multiplex PCR, and its TCRdb copy is limited to in-frame clones, with some not included. The sample gives around 52,000 clones, around 87% of which show up once; around 17% is in the top ten. Findings and caveats of the study: Only a handful of AZD1222 recipients, several in all, had baseline seropositivity. Of spike-specific TCRs, nearly half reportedly target regions left unmutated in variants.

The sequencing here drew on peripheral blood, taken on day 0 of AZD1222 vaccination. The chain uses TRBV7-8 and TRBJ1-1, with a tentative D call TRBD1 (5 bases). This clonotype was sampled from an adult in good health. In nucleotides, the CDR3 is TGTGCCAGCAGCTTAGAGGGGTTGAAAGTGAACACTGAAGCTTTCTTT. This codes for CASSLEGLKVNTEAFF.